These T cell receptor beta chains were read from a single sample in a study of blood T cell repertoires in COVID-19. TCRdb's table, derived via immunoSEQ multiplex PCR, lists solely in-frame clones and lacks some. The data show roughly 410,000 clones, roughly 86% seen once. Sequencing used peripheral blood. These receptors all come from a woman in her fifties or sixties with COVID-19, enrolled during active disease. Both conserved end residues are trimmed from each CDR3. Fields, in order: J gene, V gene, CDR3 protein.

TRBJ2-7 TRBV3-1/TRBV3-2 ASSHGTANYEQY
TRBJ1-3 TRBV7-9 ASSPPRGAISSGNTIY
TRBJ1-6 TRBV7-2 ASSLAGGDSPLH
TRBJ2-7 TRBV2 ASRVGLGEQY
TRBJ2-7 TRBV7-9 ASSFGGAQY
TRBJ1-6 TRBV3-1/TRBV3-2 ASSLRGPDSPLH
TRBJ1-1 TRBV7-8 ASSRDRAEAF
TRBJ2-1 TRBV3-1/TRBV3-2 ASSQDRGSLGF
TRBJ1-4 TRBV7-6 ASSLGLTGNATNEKLF
TRBJ2-2 TRBV11-1 ASSASSGGELF
TRBJ1-2 TRBV7-2 ASSFPPGQGPYGYT
TRBJ2-5 TRBV5-4 ASSKTSGGAGETQY
TRBJ1-1 TRBV7-8 ASSLQMNTEAF
TRBJ1-2 TRBV2 ASRSTGINYGYT
TRBJ1-2 TRBV5-6 ASSLSGDRGTYGYT
TRBJ2-4 TRBV11-2 ASSSRPPTGAKNIQY
TRBJ2-5 TRBV28 ASSYSGRVKTQY
TRBJ1-4 TRBV28 ASSLRSEKLF
TRBJ1-5 TRBV30 AWSAVWGGKQPQH
TRBJ1-1 TRBV19 ASSKGVGTEAF
TRBJ2-1 TRBV5-1 ASSFQDSYNEQF
TRBJ2-7 TRBV28 ASSLAPPLGVGEQY
TRBJ1-3 TRBV9 ASSPGQISGNTIY
TRBJ1-1 TRBV4-2 ASSQVSNTEAF
TRBJ2-5 TRBV7-2 ASSLDGSLETQY
TRBJ1-2 TRBV28 ASSRTLGQGYGYT
TRBJ1-1 TRBV5-1 ASSLNGGRNTEAF
TRBJ1-1 TRBV4-1 ASSLGQGAYDTEAF
TRBJ1-1 TRBV7-8 ASSLVLGGNWDTEAF
TRBJ2-2 TRBV2 ASSGGNTGELF
TRBJ2-7 TRBV9 ASSVGTSGSYEQY
TRBJ1-5 TRBV28 ASSLQARPVQPQH
TRBJ2-3 TRBV24-1 ATSVSSMVPDTQY
TRBJ1-6 TRBV6-5 ASSQGPGNNSPLH
TRBJ2-3 TRBV7-3 ASSLTPRTSGSTDTQY
TRBJ1-2 TRBV5-6 ASSFDRGVYGYT
TRBJ2-3 TRBV5-8 ASSFGGTGRTDTQY
TRBJ1-1 TRBV6-5 ASRYQGSTEAF
TRBJ1-5 TRBV5-1 ASSPGQGRGQPQH
TRBJ1-2 TRBV3-1/TRBV3-2 ASSQTGGPNGYT
TRBJ2-3 TRBV29-1 SVELTGSSPDTQY
TRBJ1-5 TRBV30 AWSVRGGRTTNQPQH
TRBJ1-1 TRBV7-9 ASSLRGAGMTTEAF
TRBJ1-4 TRBV28 ATGLQGYNEKLF
TRBJ2-4 TRBV29-1 SVGGAENIQY
TRBJ1-3 TRBV5-1 ASSSGHTSGNTIY